These 22 T cell receptor beta chains were sequenced from one sample in a study of shared clonotypes between healthy human individuals. TCRdb keeps only in-frame clones here, not all; method: immunoSEQ multiplex PCR. The sample holds 330,000 or so clones, around four fifths seen once. Input material: memory CD4+ T cells sorted from blood. Described subset: CD45RA-negative fraction. The receptor source for this set is a man aged 25-45 years in good health.

The rearrangement uses TRBV11-2 and TRBJ2-1; 8 bases map to TRBD2. J was trimmed by 5 bases and V by 5 bases; bases with no gene match: 8. The germline gives CDR1 SGHAT, CDR2 FQNNGV. This CDR3 comprises 15 residues. The CDR3 is CASSRPGLADNEQFF. DNA of the CDR3: TGTGCCAGCAGCCGACCAGGACTAGCCGACAATGAGCAGTTCTTC.

The chain recombines TRBV6-5 with TRBJ2-1; D call uncertain. The CDR3 is 14 amino acids. Trimming took off 10 bases at V and 7 bases at J, with 20 bases between the two ends. Germline CDR1 and CDR2: MNHEY and SVGAGI. In DNA form, the CDR3 reads TGTGCCACCCTAAGCCGCCCCCCGAAGAATGAGCAGTTCTTC. Protein product: CATLSRPPKNEQFF.

The chain uses TRBV2 and TRBJ1-1, with D possibly TRBD1 on 6 matching bases. CDR3 length equals 14 residues. V was cut by 10 bases and J by 6 bases, with 21 bases left in between. From germline, CDR1 is SNHLY and CDR2 FYNNEI. CDR3: CAISEGGPSAEAFF. The CDR3 DNA is TGTGCCATCTCGGAGGGGGGCCCTTCCGCTGAAGCTTTCTTT.

Notes on this clone: At one end the junction does not follow the germline gene, possibly because of a read error. The chain combines TRBV7-2 with TRBJ2-4, with 14 nucleotides matching TRBD2. This CDR3 is built from 14 residues. The germline V gene has CDR1 SGHTA and CDR2 FQGNSA. The CDR3: CASSPGLAGGRMDF. The CDR3 DNA follows: TGTGCCAGCAGCCCTGGACTAGCGGGAGGTAGGATGGACTTC.

Many counts were recorded for this clone. The V call is TRBV5-6, the J call TRBJ1-5, with a weak D call TRBD1 (6 bases). The CDR3 is 13 residues long. CDR1 SGHDT and CDR2 YYEEEE come from the germline V gene. Trimming removed 0 bases from V and 9 bases from J, with 10 bases in between. DNA of the CDR3: TGTGCCAGCAGCTTGGTGGGGGCGGGGCCCCAGCATTTT. This sequence encodes CASSLVGAGPQHF.

The genes are TRBV6-6 and TRBJ2-7; 10 bases fit TRBD2. The germline gives CDR1 MNHNY, CDR2 SVGAGI (reference sequence). The trim removed 5 bases at V and 1 base at J, leaving 5 bases unmatched. The CDR3 totals 15 residues. The CDR3 protein is CASSALAGVSYEQYF. The CDR3 nucleotides read TGTGCCAGCAGTGCCCTAGCGGGAGTTTCCTACGAGCAGTACTTC.

The V and J genes are TRBV6-1 and TRBJ1-6; D not resolved. V was trimmed by 11 bases and J by 5 bases, leaving 16 bases between them. The CDR3 is 14 amino acids. Germline loops: CDR1 MNHNS, CDR2 SASEGT. CDR3 bases: TGTGCCGCGCGGATGGGTCCCGATAATTCACCCCTCCACTTT. Residues: CAARMGPDNSPLHF.

The chain recombines TRBV12-5 with TRBJ2-1, with 11 bases aligning to TRBD1. CDR1 and CDR2 (germline): LGHNT, FRNRAP. The CDR3 spans 12 residues. J was trimmed by 15 bases and V by 5 bases; bases with no gene match: 6. In DNA, the CDR3 is TGTGCTAGTGGTATGGACAGGGGGCCGCCGTTCTTC. Protein sequence: CASGMDRGPPFF. The variable domain in full, with the rest retrieved from reference TRBV12-5 and TRBJ2-1, is DARVTQTPRHKVTEMGQEVTMRCQPILGHNTVFWYRQTMMQGLELLAYFRNRAPLDDSGMPKDRFSAEMPDATLATLKIQPSEPRDSAVYFCASGMDRGPPFFGPGTRLTVL.

As to this clone: Compared with germline, one end of the junction differs, possibly owing to a read error. Other DNA sequences within the sample encode an identical CDR3. The chain recombines TRBV18 with TRBJ1-1; D is unclear. The CDR3 totals 12 residues. Per germline, CDR1 KGHSH and CDR2 LQKENI. CDR3 DNA sequence: TGCGCCAGCTCACCGCAATCAGGTTTGGCTTTCTTT. This codes for CASSPQSGLAFF.

The chain is built from TRBV6-5 and TRBJ2-7, with TRBD2 as a possible D gene (6 bases). CDR1 and CDR2 from the germline V gene are MNHEY and SVGAGI. This CDR3 is 15 amino acids long. Trimming cost V 6 bases and J 6 bases, with 21 bases left between them. CDR3 protein: CASREGMAIKVEQYF. The CDR3 coding sequence is TGTGCCAGCAGGGAGGGGATGGCCATTAAGGTCGAGCAGTACTTC.

The genes are TRBV28 and TRBJ2-5, with D perhaps matching TRBD1 or TRBD2 (5 bases each). CDR1 and CDR2 (germline): MDHEN, SYDVKM. Trimming took 2 bases from V and 5 from J, leaving 12 bases between them. This CDR3 has 14 amino acids. Written as DNA, the CDR3 is TGTGCCAGCAGTTTAGAGGGGACCAGGGAGACCCAGTACTTC. It codes for CASSLEGTRETQYF.

The J gene is TRBJ2-7, the V gene TRBV11-1; 10 bases align to TRBD2. Germline V lookup: CDR1 SGHAT, CDR2 FQDESV (reference sequence). The CDR3 sequence is 16 residues long. The trim removed 6 bases at V and 6 bases at J, leaving 14 bases unmatched. This chain's CDR3 is CASSSPLGGLAFEQYF. Here the CDR3 DNA reads TGTGCCAGCAGTTCGCCGTTAGGGGGACTAGCGTTCGAGCAGTACTTC.

The chain has TRBV4-1 and TRBJ1-5; D gene ambiguous. Germline V gene lookup returns CDR1 MGHRA and CDR2 YSYEKL. Trimming left V 4 bases short and J 4 bases short, with 14 bases between. CDR3 length: 15 residues. The CDR3 coding sequence is TGCGCCAGCAGCCCTGGACCCAGCCCAAATCAGCCCCAGCATTTT. This codes for CASSPGPSPNQPQHF.

For this clone: Additional DNA sequences in this sample encode the identical CDR3. The chain has TRBV28 and TRBJ2-1; D gene uncertain. Germline V gene data show CDR1 as MDHEN and CDR2 as SYDVKM. The germline V and J ends were trimmed by 3 bases and 0 bases, with 6 bases remaining between them. The CDR3 loop spans 14 amino acids. CDR3 amino acids: CASSLIGSYNEQFF. The CDR3 DNA reads TGTGCCAGCAGTTTGATTGGCTCCTACAATGAGCAGTTCTTC. The variable domain in full, completed from reference TRBV28 and TRBJ2-1, reads DVKVTQSSRYLVKRTGEKVFLECVQDMDHENMFWYRQDPGLGLRLIYFSYDVKMKEKGDIPEGYSVSREKKERFSLILESASTNQTSMYLCASSLIGSYNEQFFGPGTRLTVL.

V and J are TRBV28 and TRBJ1-1, with 9 bases fitting TRBD1. With 1 base clipped from V and 5 bases from J, the junction kept 11 bases outside the gene matches. Germline V gives CDR1 MDHEN, CDR2 SYDVKM. This CDR3 spans 17 amino acids. The CDR3 nucleotides are TGTGCCAGCAGTTTATTTTTGGGGGGACAGGGAAGAACTGAAGCTTTCTTT. It yields the protein CASSLFLGGQGRTEAFF.

This clone was counted between two and nine times. The chain employs TRBV5-4 and TRBJ2-1; D is ambiguous. The V and J ends lost 4 bases and 5 bases respectively, with 13 bases between them. CDR3 length: 14 amino acids. Germline values: CDR1 SGHNT, CDR2 YYREEE (reference sequence). DNA of the CDR3: TGTGCCAGCAGCCGCCTTATTACCAACAATGAGCAGTTCTTC. Protein sequence: CASSRLITNNEQFF.

This chain joins TRBV7-8 and TRBJ2-3; no clear D. V dropped 0 bases and J dropped 2 bases, with 6 bases sitting between them. CDR1 and CDR2 (germline): SGHVS, FQNEAQ. The CDR3 consists of 14 residues. The CDR3 DNA follows: TGTGCCAGCAGCTTAGCGGGAAACACAGATACGCAGTATTTT. It translates to CASSLAGNTDTQYF.

The chain couples TRBV11-2 to TRBJ1-5, with no clear D. Germline V CDR1 and CDR2: SGHAT, FQNNGV. With 4 bases removed from V and 7 bases from J, the gap between germline ends came to 11 bases. CDR3 size: 13 residues. CDR3 nucleotide sequence: TGTGCCAGCAGCTCACTCTTCGGACAGCCCCAGCATTTT. This sequence encodes CASSSLFGQPQHF.

The chain has TRBV29-1 and TRBJ2-1; 10 bases are shared with TRBD2. Germline trimming cut 4 bases from V and 7 bases from J; bases unmatched to any gene: 10. The CDR3 has 15 residues. The germline V gene encodes CDR1 SQVTM and CDR2 ANQGSEA. The CDR3 loop reads CSVAALAGVLNEQFF. The CDR3 coding sequence is TGCAGCGTTGCAGCTCTAGCGGGAGTCCTAAATGAGCAGTTCTTC.

The J gene is TRBJ1-1, the V gene TRBV9; D possibly corresponds to TRBD1 (5 bases). Trimming removed 0 bases at V and 1 base at J, with 10 bases between. The germline CDR1 and CDR2 sequences are SGDLS and YYNGEE. This CDR3 comprises 15 residues. This CDR3 is CASSVEGRGNTEAFF. The CDR3 DNA is TGTGCCAGCAGCGTAGAGGGGCGCGGGAACACTGAAGCTTTCTTT. Together with reference TRBV9 and TRBJ1-1, the CDR3 gives the full variable domain: DSGVTQTPKHLITATGQRVTLRCSPRSGDLSVYWYQQSLDQGLQFLIQYYNGEERAKGNILERFSAQQFPDLHSELNLSSLELGDSALYFCASSVEGRGNTEAFFGQGTRLTVV.

The count of this clone is one. This same CDR3 is encoded by further DNA sequences in the sample. This chain connects TRBV9 to TRBJ2-1, with D maybe TRBD2 (6 bases). The CDR3 is made up of 15 amino acids. V was cut by 2 bases and J by 1 base, with 10 bases left in between. CDR1 and CDR2 (germline): SGDLS, YYNGEE. The CDR3, as DNA: TGTGCCAGCAGCGTCGGCGGGAATTCCTACAATGAGCAGTTCTTC. Protein sequence: CASSVGGNSYNEQFF.

This chain uses TRBV28 with TRBJ2-5, with a possible D match to TRBD2 (7 bases). Trimming removed 7 bases from V and 2 bases from J, with 17 bases in between. CDR1 MDHEN and CDR2 SYDVKM come from the germline V gene. The CDR3 covers 15 residues. The DNA of the CDR3 is TGTGCCAGCAAAGCCGGAGGGGGGGAGCAAGAGACCCAGTACTTC. It encodes CASKAGGGEQETQYF.